These 2 T cell receptor beta chains came from one sample sequenced in a study of technical replicates of blood from a few donors. Measured with immunoSEQ multiplex PCR; TCRdb has only the in-frame clones, and not every one. This sample has roughly 60,000 clones, with approximately 86% found just once. Sequenced input: PBMCs. The receptor source for this set is a human donor in good health. Some clones in this sample may be carry-over from other donors' samples.

V and J are TRBV2 and TRBJ1-5; 8 positions agree with TRBD1. Germline loops: CDR1 SNHLY, CDR2 FYNNEI. This CDR3 is 14 amino acids long. J lost 11 bases, V lost 6 bases, and 12 bases had no gene match. Here the CDR3 reads CASRGQAVNLAQHF. CDR3 coding DNA: TGTGCCAGCAGGGGACAGGCAGTTAATTTAGCCCAGCATTTT.

The genes are TRBV27 and TRBJ2-1; 13 bases fit TRBD2. Unmatched junction bases numbered 4, after V lost 5 bases and J lost 0 bases. Looked up from germline, CDR1 is MNHEY and CDR2 is SMNVEV (reference sequence). This CDR3 region has 17 residues. The CDR3 is CASSPGTSGTSYNEQFF. CDR3 sequence (DNA): TGTGCCAGCAGTCCCGGGACTAGCGGGACCTCCTACAATGAGCAGTTCTTC.